A single T cell receptor (beta chain) is shown here with its context. This entry comes from a study of blood T cell repertoires in COVID-19. Here immunoSEQ multiplex PCR was the method, and the copy in TCRdb shows in-frame clones only, minus some. The repertoire holds 200,000 to 250,000 clones, with around 82% as singletons. This TCR derives from a man aged 30 to 45 with acute COVID-19. The sample consisted of PBMCs or T cells enriched from blood (not recorded which).

For the CDR3, the DNA is TGTGCCAGCAGCTTGGCCTTAGGACAGCCCCTCCACTTT. The encoded protein is CASSLALGQPLHF. The chain couples TRBV5-4 to TRBJ1-6; TRBD1 might be the D (6 bases). This CDR3 spans 13 amino acids. Germline values: CDR1 SGHNT, CDR2 YYREEE (reference sequence). Trimming left V 0 bases short and J 13 bases short, with 11 bases between.